Listed here are 10 T cell receptor beta chains from one sample, sequenced in a study of neurological immune-mediated disorders (dated by TCRdb to the late 2010s). The sample's time point label is to be understood as: longitudinal time-point 2. Library construction relied on 5' RACE. The data were produced on an Illumina HiSeq 2500. TCRdb reworked the public reads: Q25 trimming with fastp, MiXCR clone assembly, productive beta chains retained. Rows with a matching CDR3 protein are joined into one entry that keeps the most common DNA and genes. In this sample the table shows tens of thousands of distinct CDR3 sequences, around 6% of which occur a single time. The leading ten clones occupy 7.9% of the sample. The sample comprised PBMCs. These receptors were obtained from a woman aged 55-75 years with multiple sclerosis.

The gene calls are TRBV7-8 and TRBJ1-3, with TRBD1 as a possible D gene (5 bases). Germline values: CDR1 SGHVS, CDR2 FQNEAQ. This CDR3 has 12 residues. Trimming took 11 bases from V and 0 from J, leaving 8 bases between them. In DNA, the CDR3 is TGTGCCGGGGGGGACTCTGGAAACACCATATATTTT. It encodes CAGGDSGNTIYF.

This clonotype has at least ten counts. CDR3 in amino acids: CASSPSDRRGNEQFF. DNA of the CDR3: TGCGCCAGCAGCCCTTCGGACAGGAGAGGCAATGAGCAGTTCTTC. V gene TRBV5-1 combines with J gene TRBJ2-1; TRBD1 aligns across 7 bases. Germline CDR1 and CDR2: SGHRS and YFSETQ. J lost 6 bases, V lost 4 bases, and 10 bases had no gene match. The CDR3 loop spans 15 amino acids.

This sequence joins TRBV6-5 and TRBJ2-5; 10 nucleotides agree with TRBD1. The trim removed 2 bases at V and 2 bases at J, leaving 2 bases unmatched. CDR1 and CDR2 (germline): MNHEY, SVGAGI. The CDR3 has 15 amino acids. The CDR3 loop is CASSYGDRGQETQYF. CDR3 DNA: TGTGCCAGCAGTTACGGGGACAGGGGACAAGAGACCCAGTACTTC.

At least ten counts were recorded for this clonotype. The genes are TRBV12-3 or TRBV12-4 and TRBJ1-3; 7 nucleotides line up with TRBD1. CDR3 length: 14 residues. The ends lost 6 bases at V and 4 bases at J; junction bases unmatched: 6. Here the CDR3 reads CASRGQGVGNTIYF. In DNA, the CDR3 is TGTGCCAGCAGAGGGCAGGGGGTAGGAAACACCATATATTTT.

In its sample, this clonotype was seen many times. The chain joins TRBV6-5 to TRBJ1-4; 8 positions match TRBD1. This CDR3 spans 12 amino acids. V was clipped by 8 bases and J by 8 bases; unmatched bases: 4. Germline CDR1 reads MNHEY; CDR2 reads SVGAGI. The CDR3 here is CASHDRGEKLFF. The DNA for the CDR3 is TGTGCCAGCCACGACAGGGGAGAAAAACTGTTTTTT.

This clonotype showed up just a few times. The rearrangement uses TRBV7-9 and TRBJ1-1; no reliable D call. Trimming removed 5 bases at V and 1 base at J, with 8 bases between. The length of the CDR3 is 13 residues. Germline-derived CDR1 and CDR2 are SEHNR and FQNEAQ (reference sequence). In DNA, the CDR3 is TGTGCCAGCAGCCCCAACCGGAACACTGAAGCTTTCTTT. Protein product: CASSPNRNTEAFF.

The sample holds many counts of this clonotype. The rearrangement uses TRBV3-1 and TRBJ2-5, with 7 bases matching TRBD1. The V and J ends lost 8 bases and 5 bases, in that order; junction bases with no gene match: 8. Germline CDR1 LGHDT, CDR2 YNNKEL (reference sequence). CDR3 size: 13 residues. CDR3 nucleotide sequence: TGTGCCAGCGAACAGGGGATCGGGGAGACCCAGTACTTC. Amino acid sequence: CASEQGIGETQYF.

In this sample, this clonotype turned up many times. This sequence joins TRBV5-1 and TRBJ1-2; possible D gene TRBD1, 6 bases. The CDR3 sequence is 13 residues long. Germline CDR1 is SGHRS and CDR2 is YFSETQ. Between the trimmed V and J ends, which lost 0 bases and 5 bases, there was a span of 8 bases. CDR3 sequence reads: CASSLGQEYGYTF. CDR3 DNA: TGCGCCAGCAGCTTGGGACAGGAGTATGGCTACACCTTC.

V is TRBV2 and J is TRBJ1-4; perhaps TRBD1 as D (6 bases). Trimming took 6 bases from V and 4 from J, leaving 15 bases between them. Germline assignment: CDR1 SNHLY and CDR2 FYNNEI. There are 15 residues in the CDR3. This chain's CDR3 is CASRHPGQINEKLFF. CDR3 sequence (DNA): TGTGCCAGCAGACATCCCGGACAGATTAATGAAAAACTGTTTTTT. Drawing the rest from reference TRBV2 and TRBJ1-4, the complete variable domain is EPEVTQTPSHQVTQMGQEVILRCVPISNHLYFYWYRQILGQKVEFLVSFYNNEISEKSEIFDDQFSVERPDGSNFTLKIRSTKLEDSAMYFCASRHPGQINEKLFFGSGTQLSVL.

This clonotype appeared many times. This sequence joins TRBV20-1 and TRBJ1-1; maybe TRBD1 (6 bases). V shed 6 bases and J shed 1 base, with 12 bases lying between them. The CDR3 totals 13 residues. Germline CDR1 and CDR2: DFQATT and SNEGSKA (reference sequence). DNA for the CDR3: TGCAGTGCACCCGGACAGACGAACACTGAAGCTTTCTTT. Its protein product is CSAPGQTNTEAFF.